This TCR beta chain is from a study of OX40 agonist ivuxolimab in advanced cancers. Study in general: Those enrolled were 82.7% male, with a mean age of about 66 years and ages from about 20 to 90. People who had prior anti-PD-1, anti-PD-L1 or anti-CTLA-4 therapy could take part, and about 40% had some.

Using immunoSEQ multiplex PCR, the repertoire was profiled, and TCRdb retains in-frame clones only, with some absent. Of under 80,000 clones listed, 80% to 90% were seen once; the top ten hold 0.85% to 1.3%. This sequence originates from an adult with an advanced solid tumor such as melanoma, head and neck, liver or kidney cancer. Material: CD4+ or CD8+ T cells sorted from blood, obtained in a trial of the OX40 agonist ivuxolimab.

CDR3: CATHDGGASNEKLFF. The DNA of the CDR3 is TGTGCCACCCACGATGGGGGCGCCTCTAATGAAAAACTGTTTTTT. The chain couples TRBV19 to TRBJ1-4; D perhaps matches TRBD1 (6 bases). The CDR3 covers 15 residues. From germline, CDR1 is LNHDA and CDR2 SQIVND (reference sequence). Deletions cut 10 bases from V and 3 bases from J, with 18 bases between.